This entry is about one T cell receptor (beta chain). Its target is not known. The CDR3 length is 15 residues. Trimming shortened V by 5 bases and J by 10 bases, and 21 bases separated the two germline ends. CDR1 and CDR2 from the germline V gene are SEHNR and FQNEAQ (reference sequence). The record originates from a study of T cell repertoires in cytomegalovirus infection. Background on the study: Public TCR beta signatures indicated both CMV infection and matching HLA type.

Study-wide points: Within the response measured ex vivo, HLA-C-restricted CMV-specific TCR beta clonotypes were dominant. Totalled public TCR beta family frequency picked out people who carried CMV plus the relevant HLA.

MiXCR, run by TCRdb on the reads, gives a single entry per CDR3 protein. Here the sample spans 200,000 to 250,000 distinct CDR3 sequences, about 40% being singletons. The sequence was collected from a human donor in good health (CMV status not recorded). Some clones in this sample may be carry-over from other donors' samples. The rearrangement uses TRBV7-9 and TRBJ2-1, with TRBD1 as a possible D gene (6 bases). This specimen was CD8+ T cells from cultured PBMCs, taken from culture after CMV antigen stimulation. The CDR3 protein is CASSHDEVNREEQFF. Here the CDR3 DNA reads TGTGCCAGCAGCCACGACGAGGTTAACAGGGAAGAGCAGTTCTTC.